This is a list of T cell receptor beta chains from one sample in a study of blood T cell repertoires in COVID-19. Clones were sequenced by immunoSEQ multiplex PCR, and TCRdb holds only the in-frame ones, with some missing. The sample shows more than 95,000 clones, 70% to 80% of them seen only once. The sample comprised peripheral blood. The receptors come from a man aged 40-49 years with active or convalescent COVID-19. CDR3s include the opening cysteine and the closing phenylalanine or tryptophan. Each record gives: clone size, CDR3 length, V gene, J gene, D gene, CDR3 protein, CDR3 DNA. The D gene is left open where the match is weak. A clone size is listed for some rows: how often the clone was seen (once, few, many), or a class if it is expanded.

>few|14|TRBV6-2/TRBV6-3|TRBJ1-6|-
CASSRARGDSPLHF
TGTGCCAGCAGCCGAGCCAGGGGTGATTCACCCCTCCACTTT
>-|17|TRBV3-1/TRBV3-2|TRBJ2-5|TRBD2
CASSQTSGRRGQETQYF
TGTGCCAGCAGCCAGACTAGCGGGAGACGGGGGCAAGAGACCCAGTACTTC
>-|17|TRBV19|TRBJ2-6|TRBD1
CASSKPRTGSGANVLTF
TGTGCCAGTAGTAAACCCCGGACAGGGTCTGGGGCCAACGTCCTGACTTTC
>-|16|TRBV4-1|TRBJ1-2|-
CASSQDNAGNSYGYTF
TGCGCCAGCAGCCAAGATAATGCAGGGAACTCTTATGGCTACACCTTC
>once|15|TRBV27|TRBJ2-1|TRBD2
CASSSGLADYNEQFF
TGTGCCAGCAGTTCGGGACTAGCGGACTACAATGAGCAGTTCTTC
>-|13|TRBV29-1|TRBJ1-6|TRBD1
CSATTGSDSPLHF
TGCAGCGCCACGACAGGGTCGGATTCACCCCTCCACTTT
>few|13|TRBV30|TRBJ1-5|-
CAWSVRGNQPQHF
TGTGCCTGGAGTGTAAGAGGAAATCAGCCCCAGCATTTT
>once|15|TRBV7-9|TRBJ1-4|-
CASSYPQGRGEKLFF
TGTGCCAGCAGCTATCCCCAGGGAAGAGGCGAAAAACTGTTTTTT
>-|13|TRBV6-5|TRBJ2-1|-
CASSYSTTNEQFF
TGTGCCAGCAGTTACTCTACCACAAATGAGCAGTTCTTC
>-|14|TRBV7-2|TRBJ1-4|-
CASSLGQGMGKLFF
TGTGCCAGCAGCTTAGGGCAGGGAATGGGGAAACTGTTTTTT